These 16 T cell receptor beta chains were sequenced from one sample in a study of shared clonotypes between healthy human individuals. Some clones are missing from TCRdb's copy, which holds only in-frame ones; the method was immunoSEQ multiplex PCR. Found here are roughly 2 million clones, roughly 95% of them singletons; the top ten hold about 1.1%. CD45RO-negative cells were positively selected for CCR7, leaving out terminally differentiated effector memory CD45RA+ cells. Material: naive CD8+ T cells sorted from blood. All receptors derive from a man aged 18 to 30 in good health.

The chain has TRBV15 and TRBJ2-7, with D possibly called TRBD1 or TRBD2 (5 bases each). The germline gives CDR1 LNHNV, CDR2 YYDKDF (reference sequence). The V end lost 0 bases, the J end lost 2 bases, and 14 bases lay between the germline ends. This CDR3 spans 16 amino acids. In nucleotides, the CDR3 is TGTGCCACCAGCAGAGAACCAGGGACGGGGACCTACGAGCAGTACTTC. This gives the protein CATSREPGTGTYEQYF.

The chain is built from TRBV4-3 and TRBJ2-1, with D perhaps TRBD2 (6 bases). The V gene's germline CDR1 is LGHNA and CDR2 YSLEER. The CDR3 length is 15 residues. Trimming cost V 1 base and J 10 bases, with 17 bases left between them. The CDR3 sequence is CASSQVRGSTDEQFF. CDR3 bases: TGCGCCAGCAGCCAAGTACGGGGGAGTACTGACGAGCAGTTCTTC.

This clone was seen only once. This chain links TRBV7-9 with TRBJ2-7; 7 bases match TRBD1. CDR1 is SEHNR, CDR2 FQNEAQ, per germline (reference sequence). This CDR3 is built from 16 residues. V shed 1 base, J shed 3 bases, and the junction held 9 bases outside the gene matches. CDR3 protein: CASSLGGRRTGYEQYF. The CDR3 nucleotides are TGTGCCAGCAGCTTAGGGGGGCGCCGGACAGGCTACGAGCAGTACTTC.

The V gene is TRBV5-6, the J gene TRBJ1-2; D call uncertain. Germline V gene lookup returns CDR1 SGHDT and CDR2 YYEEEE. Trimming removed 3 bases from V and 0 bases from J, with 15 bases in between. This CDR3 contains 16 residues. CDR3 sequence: CASSSPLEVANYGYTF. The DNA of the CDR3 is TGTGCCAGCAGCTCTCCCCTTGAGGTCGCTAACTATGGCTACACCTTC.

CDR3 amino acids: CASQPFATNEKLFF. In DNA form, the CDR3 reads TGTGCCAGCCAACCCTTTGCAACTAATGAAAAACTGTTTTTT. The chain combines TRBV28 with TRBJ1-4; no reliable D call. This CDR3 spans 14 amino acids. The V gene lost 8 bases and the J gene lost 0 bases, with 10 bases spanning the gap. Germline assignment: CDR1 MDHEN and CDR2 SYDVKM.

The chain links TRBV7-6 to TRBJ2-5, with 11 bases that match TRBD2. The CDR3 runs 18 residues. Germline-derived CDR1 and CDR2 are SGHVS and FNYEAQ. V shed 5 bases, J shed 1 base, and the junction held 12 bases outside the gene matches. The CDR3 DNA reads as TGTGCCAGCAGCGCCCCGCCCGGGACTAGCGGAGTCCAAGAGACCCAGTACTTC. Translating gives CASSAPPGTSGVQETQYF.

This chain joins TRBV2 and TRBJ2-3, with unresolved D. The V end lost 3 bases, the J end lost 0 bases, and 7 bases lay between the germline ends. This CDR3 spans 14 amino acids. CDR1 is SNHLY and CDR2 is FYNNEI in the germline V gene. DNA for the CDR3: TGTGCCAGCAGTGATGACACCAGCACAGATACGCAGTATTTT. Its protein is CASSDDTSTDTQYF.

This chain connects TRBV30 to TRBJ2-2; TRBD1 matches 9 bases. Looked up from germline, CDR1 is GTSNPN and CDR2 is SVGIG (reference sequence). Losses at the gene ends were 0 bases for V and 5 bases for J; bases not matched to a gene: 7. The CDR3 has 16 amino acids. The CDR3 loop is CAWSVGTGGRTGELFF. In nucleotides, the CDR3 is TGTGCCTGGAGTGTTGGAACAGGGGGCCGGACCGGGGAGCTGTTTTTT.

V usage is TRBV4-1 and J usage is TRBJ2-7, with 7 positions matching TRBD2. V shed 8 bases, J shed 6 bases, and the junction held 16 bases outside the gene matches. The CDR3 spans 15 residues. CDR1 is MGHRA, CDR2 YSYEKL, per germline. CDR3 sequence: CASQEGRALEGEQYF. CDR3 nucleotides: TGCGCCAGCCAAGAAGGGAGGGCCCTGGAGGGCGAGCAGTACTTC.

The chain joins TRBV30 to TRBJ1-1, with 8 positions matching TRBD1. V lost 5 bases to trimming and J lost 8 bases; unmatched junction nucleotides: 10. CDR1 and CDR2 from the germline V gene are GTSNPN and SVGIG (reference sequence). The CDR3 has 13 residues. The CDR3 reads CAWEETGASEAFF. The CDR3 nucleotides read TGTGCCTGGGAGGAGACAGGGGCGTCCGAAGCTTTCTTT.

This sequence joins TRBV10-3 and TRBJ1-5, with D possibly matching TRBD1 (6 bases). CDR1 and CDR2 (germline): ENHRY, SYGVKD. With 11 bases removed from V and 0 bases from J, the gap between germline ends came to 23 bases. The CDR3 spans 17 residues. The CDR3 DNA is TGTGCCTACCAGGACAGTACCAATCTTTATAGCAATCAGCCCCAGCATTTT. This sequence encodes CAYQDSTNLYSNQPQHF.

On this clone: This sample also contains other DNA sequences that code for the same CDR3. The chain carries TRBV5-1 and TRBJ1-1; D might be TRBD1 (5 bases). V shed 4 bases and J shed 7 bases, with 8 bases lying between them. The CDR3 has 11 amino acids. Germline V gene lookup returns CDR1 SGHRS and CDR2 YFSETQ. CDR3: CASSPGGEAFF. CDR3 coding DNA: TGCGCCAGCAGCCCGGGGGGTGAAGCTTTCTTT.

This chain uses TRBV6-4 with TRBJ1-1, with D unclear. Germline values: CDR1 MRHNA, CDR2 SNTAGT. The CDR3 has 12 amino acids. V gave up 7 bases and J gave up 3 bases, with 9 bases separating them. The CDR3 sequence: CASNGPYTEAFF. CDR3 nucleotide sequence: TGTGCCAGCAATGGACCTTACACTGAAGCTTTCTTT.

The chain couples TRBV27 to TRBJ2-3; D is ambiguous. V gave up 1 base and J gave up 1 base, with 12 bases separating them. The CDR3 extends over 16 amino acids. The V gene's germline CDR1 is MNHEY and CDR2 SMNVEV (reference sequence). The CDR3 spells CASSLYLGSGTDTQYF. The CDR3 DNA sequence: TGTGCCAGCAGTTTATACTTGGGCTCCGGCACAGATACGCAGTATTTT.

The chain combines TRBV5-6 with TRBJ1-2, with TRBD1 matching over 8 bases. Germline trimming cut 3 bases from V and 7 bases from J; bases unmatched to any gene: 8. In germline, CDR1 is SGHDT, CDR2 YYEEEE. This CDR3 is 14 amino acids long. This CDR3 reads CASSWDGQGLGYTF. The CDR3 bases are TGTGCCAGCAGCTGGGACGGACAGGGACTTGGCTACACCTTC.

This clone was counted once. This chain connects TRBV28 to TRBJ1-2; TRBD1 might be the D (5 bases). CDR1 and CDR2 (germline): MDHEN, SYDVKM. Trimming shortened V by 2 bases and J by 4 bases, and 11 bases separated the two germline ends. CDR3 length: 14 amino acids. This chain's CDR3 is CASSLRGSGYGYTF. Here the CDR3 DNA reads TGTGCCAGCAGTTTAAGGGGCTCGGGCTATGGCTACACCTTC.